The 4 T cell receptor beta chains below were found in one sample sequenced in a study of blood T cell repertoires in COVID-19. Generated by immunoSEQ multiplex PCR, the TCRdb table keeps only in-frame clones and is missing some. The sample records a few hundred thousand clones, 90% being singletons. Sequencing was performed on PBMCs or T cells enriched from blood (not recorded which). Source of these receptors: a man between 25 and 39 years old who had been exposed to COVID-19.

The chain couples TRBV4-1 to TRBJ2-3; the D gene is possibly TRBD2 (6 bases). The V and J ends lost 1 base and 8 bases respectively, with 22 bases between them. This CDR3 comprises 17 residues. Germline V gene sequence: CDR1 MGHRA, CDR2 YSYEKL. CDR3 sequence (DNA): TGCGCCAGCAGCCAAGGGTTGGAGGGCTCCTCAGCCGGTACGCAGTATTTT. The encoded protein is CASSQGLEGSSAGTQYF.

This clone showed up just once. The chain recombines TRBV5-4 with TRBJ1-1; D remains ambiguous. The V end was cut by 0 bases, the J end by 5 bases, with 17 bases between. Germline CDR1 is SGHNT and CDR2 is YYREEE (reference sequence). This CDR3 has 16 amino acids. DNA of the CDR3: TGTGCCAGCAGCTTGGGGATTGGGAGGGATCTGACTGAAGCTTTCTTT. Translating gives CASSLGIGRDLTEAFF.

The chain couples TRBV25-1 to TRBJ2-2; D might be TRBD1 (5 bases). Trimming stripped 3 bases from V and 1 base from J, with 12 bases between. The CDR3 is 16 residues long. The germline gives CDR1 MGHDK, CDR2 SYGVNS. The CDR3 nucleotides read TGTGCCAGCAGTGATTTAGGGGTTGGGAACACCGGGGAGCTGTTTTTT. It is translated as CASSDLGVGNTGELFF.

This clone was seen at least ten times. The chain employs TRBV6-1 and TRBJ2-3; 10 nucleotides line up with TRBD1. Germline CDR1 reads MNHNS; CDR2 reads SASEGT. After removal of 3 bases from V and 1 base from J, the junction contained 1 base not matched to a gene. The CDR3 is 15 amino acids. The CDR3 DNA follows: TGTGCCAGCAGTGAGGGGACAGGGGGCACAGATACGCAGTATTTT. It specifies CASSEGTGGTDTQYF.